Included here is one TCR beta chain sequence, with context. The data are from a study of CD8 T cells in Susac syndrome. The CDR3 has 14 residues. V trimming: 8 bases; J trimming: 3 bases; junction bases outside the gene matches: 7. Random hexamers were used to reverse transcribe the RNA input (roughly 0.5 to 1 ug). Amplification of TCR beta CDR3 spanned 54 Vbeta and 13 Jbeta via immunoSEQ multiplex PCR. TCRdb itself ran the immunoSEQ multiplex PCR reads through MiXCR, one entry per CDR3 protein. The sample lists some 180,000 distinct CDR3 sequences, 91% seen once, with 0.085% to 0.1% in the top ten. It was negative isolation that provided the CD8+ and CD4+ T cells, whereas TEMRA cells were enriched by FACS.

The genes are TRBV12-3 or TRBV12-4 and TRBJ1-5, with 7 bases matching TRBD1. This sequence originates from a human donor with Susac syndrome. The sequenced material came from CD4+ T cells from PBMCs. The CDR3 sequence: CASGNRGPNQPQHF. The CDR3 DNA is TGTGCCAGCGGAAACAGGGGCCCCAATCAGCCCCAGCATTTT.